The rows below give T cell receptor beta chains drawn from one sample of a study of T cells in Graves' hyperthyroidism and ophthalmopathy. From the multiplex PCR reads, TCRdb called clonotypes with MiXCR, one entry per CDR3 protein. Among about 510,000 distinct CDR3 sequences listed, approximately 14% were seen once. Sequences were obtained from blood. Receptor source: a woman aged 40 to 50 with Graves' hyperthyroidism. Both conserved end residues are part of each CDR3. The order of the fields is CDR3 protein, CDR3 DNA, clone size, V gene, D gene, J gene, CDR3 length. D genes are given only for firm matches. The size field is filled for only some rows; it gives once, few, many or a size class.

cdr3_aa: CAWRGIDNYGYTF
cdr3_nt: TGTGCCTGGAGGGGTATTGATAACTATGGCTACACCTTC
clone_size: many
v_call: TRBV30
d_call: .
j_call: TRBJ1-2
cdr3_length: 13

cdr3_aa: CASSDTGGNQPQHF
cdr3_nt: TGTGCCAGCAGTGACACGGGCGGCAATCAGCCCCAGCATTTT
clone_size: many
v_call: TRBV12-3/TRBV12-4
d_call: .
j_call: TRBJ1-5
cdr3_length: 14

cdr3_aa: CSARNTLSWERDGAEQYF
cdr3_nt: TGCAGTGCTAGAAATACCCTAAGTTGGGAGCGGGACGGAGCCGAGCAGTACTTC
clone_size: few
v_call: TRBV20-1
d_call: TRBD2
j_call: TRBJ2-7
cdr3_length: 18

cdr3_aa: CASSYSGGAGQPQHF
cdr3_nt: TGTGCCAGCAGTTACTCAGGGGGCGCTGGACAGCCCCAGCATTTT
clone_size: .
v_call: TRBV6-2/TRBV6-3
d_call: TRBD1
j_call: TRBJ1-5
cdr3_length: 15

cdr3_aa: CASSTDRRAETQYF
cdr3_nt: TGCGCCAGCAGCACCGACCGTCGGGCGGAGACCCAGTACTTC
clone_size: .
v_call: TRBV5-1
d_call: .
j_call: TRBJ2-5
cdr3_length: 14

cdr3_aa: CASSPRSPTNEKLFF
cdr3_nt: TGCGCCAGCAGCCCCAGGAGTCCAACTAATGAAAAACTGTTTTTT
clone_size: few
v_call: TRBV5-1
d_call: .
j_call: TRBJ1-4
cdr3_length: 15

cdr3_aa: CASQGLITYNEQFF
cdr3_nt: TGTGCCAGCCAGGGACTCATTACCTACAATGAGCAGTTCTTC
clone_size: few
v_call: TRBV27
d_call: .
j_call: TRBJ2-1
cdr3_length: 14

cdr3_aa: CASSSGYSNQPQHF
cdr3_nt: TGTGCCAGCAGTTCCGGATATAGCAATCAGCCCCAGCATTTT
clone_size: few
v_call: TRBV12-3/TRBV12-4
d_call: .
j_call: TRBJ1-5
cdr3_length: 14

cdr3_aa: CASSLIGTGGEGNTIYF
cdr3_nt: TGTGCCAGCAGTTTGATCGGGACAGGGGGCGAGGGAAACACCATATATTTT
clone_size: few
v_call: TRBV28
d_call: TRBD1
j_call: TRBJ1-3
cdr3_length: 17

cdr3_aa: CASSTGTGGWETQYF
cdr3_nt: TGCGCCAGCAGCACCGGGACAGGGGGCTGGGAGACCCAGTACTTC
clone_size: many
v_call: TRBV5-1
d_call: TRBD1
j_call: TRBJ2-5
cdr3_length: 15

cdr3_aa: CASSREETGELFF
cdr3_nt: TGCGCCAGCAGCCGTGAGGAGACCGGGGAGCTGTTTTTT
clone_size: .
v_call: TRBV4-1
d_call: .
j_call: TRBJ2-2
cdr3_length: 13

cdr3_aa: CASSTSDRDNEKLFF
cdr3_nt: TGTGCCAGCAGCACTTCGGACAGGGATAATGAAAAACTGTTTTTT
clone_size: .
v_call: TRBV4-2
d_call: TRBD1
j_call: TRBJ1-4
cdr3_length: 15

cdr3_aa: CASSRAGQGNYEQYF
cdr3_nt: TGCGCCAGCAGCCGCGCGGGACAGGGAAACTACGAGCAGTACTTC
clone_size: .
v_call: TRBV7-8
d_call: TRBD1
j_call: TRBJ2-7
cdr3_length: 15

cdr3_aa: CASSLAGPEQFF
cdr3_nt: TGTGCCAGCAGCTTAGCGGGGCCTGAGCAGTTCTTC
clone_size: many
v_call: TRBV11-2
d_call: .
j_call: TRBJ2-1
cdr3_length: 12

cdr3_aa: CASSQRYPDTRLAGEYPDTQYF
cdr3_nt: TGTGCCAGCAGCCAAAGATATCCTGACACCCGACTAGCGGGAGAGTACCCAGATACGCAGTATTTT
clone_size: .
v_call: TRBV21-1
d_call: .
j_call: TRBJ2-3
cdr3_length: 22

cdr3_aa: CASRPRTENSPLHF
cdr3_nt: TGTGCCAGCCGACCTCGGACAGAGAATTCACCCCTCCACTTT
clone_size: many
v_call: TRBV2
d_call: .
j_call: TRBJ1-6
cdr3_length: 14

cdr3_aa: CASSPRASDYEQYF
cdr3_nt: TGTGCCAGCAGCCCCCGGGCATCGGACTACGAGCAGTACTTC
clone_size: many
v_call: TRBV7-9
d_call: .
j_call: TRBJ2-7
cdr3_length: 14

cdr3_aa: CASSRDRSSQAYNEQFF
cdr3_nt: TGTGCCAGCTCACGGGACAGGTCCTCTCAAGCCTACAATGAGCAGTTCTTC
clone_size: .
v_call: TRBV18
d_call: TRBD1
j_call: TRBJ2-1
cdr3_length: 17

cdr3_aa: CASSPRTSGRTDYNEQLF
cdr3_nt: TGCGCCAGCAGCCCTCGTACTAGCGGGAGGACTGACTACAATGAGCAGCTCTTC
clone_size: few
v_call: TRBV5-1
d_call: TRBD2
j_call: TRBJ2-1
cdr3_length: 18

cdr3_aa: CASSPRTAYEQYF
cdr3_nt: TGTGCCAGCAGTCCCCGGACAGCCTACGAGCAGTACTTC
clone_size: many
v_call: TRBV28
d_call: .
j_call: TRBJ2-7
cdr3_length: 13

cdr3_aa: CAISDGDPSYNEQFF
cdr3_nt: TGTGCCATCAGTGACGGGGACCCCTCCTACAATGAGCAGTTCTTC
clone_size: many
v_call: TRBV10-3
d_call: .
j_call: TRBJ2-1
cdr3_length: 15

cdr3_aa: CASRPDLSGANVLTF
cdr3_nt: TGTGCCAGCAGGCCAGATCTCTCTGGGGCCAACGTCCTGACTTTC
clone_size: .
v_call: TRBV12-3/TRBV12-4
d_call: .
j_call: TRBJ2-6
cdr3_length: 15

cdr3_aa: CASSAGAEAFF
cdr3_nt: TGTGCCAGCAGTGCCGGGGCCGAAGCTTTCTTT
clone_size: .
v_call: TRBV28
d_call: .
j_call: TRBJ1-1
cdr3_length: 11

cdr3_aa: CSAERGQGYEQYF
cdr3_nt: TGCAGTGCTGAGCGAGGACAGGGATACGAGCAGTACTTC
clone_size: few
v_call: TRBV20-1
d_call: TRBD1
j_call: TRBJ2-7
cdr3_length: 13

cdr3_aa: CASSYTTKAGANVLTF
cdr3_nt: TGTGCCAGCAGTTACACCACTAAGGCCGGGGCCAACGTCCTGACTTTC
clone_size: .
v_call: TRBV6-5
d_call: .
j_call: TRBJ2-6
cdr3_length: 16

cdr3_aa: CASSSRDRPYNEQFF
cdr3_nt: TGTGCCAGCAGTTCCCGGGACCGGCCCTACAATGAGCAGTTCTTC
clone_size: many
v_call: TRBV12-3/TRBV12-4
d_call: .
j_call: TRBJ2-1
cdr3_length: 15

cdr3_aa: CASSLDILSANTGELFF
cdr3_nt: TGTGCCAGCAGCTTAGATATTTTGTCAGCGAACACCGGGGAGCTGTTTTTT
clone_size: few
v_call: TRBV7-3
d_call: .
j_call: TRBJ2-2
cdr3_length: 17

cdr3_aa: CASSPPSENEKLFF
cdr3_nt: TGTGCCAGCTCACCACCGTCCGAGAATGAAAAACTGTTTTTT
clone_size: few
v_call: TRBV18
d_call: .
j_call: TRBJ1-4
cdr3_length: 14

cdr3_aa: CASSTWTSTSTDTQYF
cdr3_nt: TGTGCCAGCAGTACATGGACGTCTACTAGCACAGATACGCAGTATTTT
clone_size: many
v_call: TRBV27
d_call: .
j_call: TRBJ2-3
cdr3_length: 16

cdr3_aa: CAWSGERNYNEQFF
cdr3_nt: TGTGCCTGGAGTGGGGAGCGTAACTACAATGAGCAGTTCTTC
clone_size: .
v_call: TRBV30
d_call: .
j_call: TRBJ2-1
cdr3_length: 14

cdr3_aa: CASSKRGQVGRSTDTQYF
cdr3_nt: TGTGCCAGTAGTAAAAGGGGCCAGGTGGGTCGAAGCACAGATACGCAGTATTTT
clone_size: few
v_call: TRBV19
d_call: .
j_call: TRBJ2-3
cdr3_length: 18

cdr3_aa: CASSAKGREETQYF
cdr3_nt: TGTGCCAGCAGTGCGAAGGGCAGGGAAGAGACCCAGTACTTC
clone_size: few
v_call: TRBV2
d_call: .
j_call: TRBJ2-5
cdr3_length: 14

cdr3_aa: CASLPGGTAEQYF
cdr3_nt: TGTGCCAGCCTCCCCGGGGGCACGGCCGAGCAGTACTTC
clone_size: .
v_call: TRBV7-9
d_call: .
j_call: TRBJ2-7
cdr3_length: 13

cdr3_aa: CASSERRGRINEKLFF
cdr3_nt: TGTGCCAGCAGTGAAAGGAGGGGGCGCATTAATGAAAAACTGTTTTTT
clone_size: many
v_call: TRBV6-1
d_call: TRBD1
j_call: TRBJ1-4
cdr3_length: 16

cdr3_aa: CASSQDRNSGNTIYF
cdr3_nt: TGTGCCAGCAGCCAGGACAGGAACTCTGGAAACACCATATATTTT
clone_size: .
v_call: TRBV11-2
d_call: TRBD1
j_call: TRBJ1-3
cdr3_length: 15

cdr3_aa: CASNLKQGYNEQFF
cdr3_nt: TGTGCCAGCAATCTTAAACAGGGTTACAATGAGCAGTTCTTC
clone_size: .
v_call: TRBV28
d_call: .
j_call: TRBJ2-1
cdr3_length: 14

cdr3_aa: CASSVSPGAQETQYF
cdr3_nt: TGTGCCAGCAGCGTATCCCCAGGGGCCCAAGAGACCCAGTACTTC
clone_size: .
v_call: TRBV9
d_call: .
j_call: TRBJ2-5
cdr3_length: 15

cdr3_aa: CASSRPDLKGYEQYF
cdr3_nt: TGTGCCAGCAGTCGCCCAGATCTCAAGGGGTACGAGCAGTACTTC
clone_size: many
v_call: TRBV12-3/TRBV12-4
d_call: .
j_call: TRBJ2-7
cdr3_length: 15

cdr3_aa: CASQGGDNSGNTIYF
cdr3_nt: TGTGCCAGCCAAGGAGGGGACAACTCTGGAAACACCATATATTTT
clone_size: .
v_call: TRBV6-1
d_call: .
j_call: TRBJ1-3
cdr3_length: 15

cdr3_aa: CANSLEVGLVMGTDTQYF
cdr3_nt: TGTGCCAACAGCTTAGAGGTGGGACTAGTAATGGGTACAGATACGCAGTATTTT
clone_size: .
v_call: TRBV7-8
d_call: TRBD2
j_call: TRBJ2-3
cdr3_length: 18

cdr3_aa: CASSQLSGSSYEQYF
cdr3_nt: TGTGCCAGCAGCCAACTTAGCGGTTCCTCCTACGAGCAGTACTTC
clone_size: many
v_call: TRBV3-1
d_call: .
j_call: TRBJ2-7
cdr3_length: 15

cdr3_aa: CASSTQAGGPYEQYF
cdr3_nt: TGTGCCAGTAGTACCCAAGCGGGAGGGCCGTACGAGCAGTACTTC
clone_size: .
v_call: TRBV19
d_call: TRBD2
j_call: TRBJ2-7
cdr3_length: 15

cdr3_aa: CSVRTMMNTEAFF
cdr3_nt: TGCAGCGTGAGGACGATGATGAACACTGAAGCTTTCTTT
clone_size: .
v_call: TRBV29-1
d_call: .
j_call: TRBJ1-1
cdr3_length: 13

cdr3_aa: CASSLVGEANYGYTF
cdr3_nt: TGTGCCAGCAGCTTAGTTGGGGAAGCTAACTATGGCTACACCTTC
clone_size: few
v_call: TRBV7-2
d_call: .
j_call: TRBJ1-2
cdr3_length: 15

cdr3_aa: CASSPVLGDEQYF
cdr3_nt: TGTGCCAGCAGCCCTGTACTGGGTGACGAGCAGTACTTC
clone_size: many
v_call: TRBV28
d_call: .
j_call: TRBJ2-7
cdr3_length: 13

cdr3_aa: CATRDRNTGELFF
cdr3_nt: TGTGCCACCAGGGACAGGAACACCGGGGAGCTGTTTTTT
clone_size: few
v_call: TRBV25-1
d_call: TRBD1
j_call: TRBJ2-2
cdr3_length: 13